A single sample gave rise to the 3 T cell receptor beta chains below, sequenced in a study of vaccination and CD4 T cells after COVID-19. The antigens for these receptors are not known. The assay that was used to sequence DNA from cultured CD4+ T cells was the Oncomine TCR Beta short-read assay. One entry per CDR3 protein results from TCRdb running MiXCR on the PCR reads. The table records over 10,000 distinct CDR3 sequences, about half of them present only once. Treatment denoted: approximately nine-day PBMC culture with coronavirus spike peptide pools or control peptides (ViraFEST assay). Sequencing was done on a sample of CD4+ T cells from blood, cultured in vitro. These receptor sequences come from a human donor who had recovered from COVID-19.

This chain connects TRBV5-1 to TRBJ1-6; TRBD1 is a possible D gene (6 bases). The germline gives CDR1 SGHRS, CDR2 YFSETQ. Trimming cost V 3 bases and J 5 bases, with 12 bases left between them. The CDR3 totals 15 residues. The CDR3 sequence is CASSSGGANNSPLHF. In DNA form, the CDR3 reads TGCGCCAGCAGCTCGGGGGGCGCGAATAATTCACCCCTCCACTTT.

J is TRBJ2-2 and V is TRBV2, with D unclear. The V and J ends lost 3 bases and 6 bases respectively, with 11 bases between them. The CDR3 is made up of 14 amino acids. CDR1 is SNHLY and CDR2 is FYNNEI in the germline V gene. The CDR3 DNA is TGTGCCAGCAGTGAGGATGGCACTCCCGGGGAGCTGTTTTTT. This sequence encodes CASSEDGTPGELFF.

The sample holds a few counts of this clonotype. The chain recombines TRBV7-2 with TRBJ1-2; no reliable D call. V gave up 1 base and J gave up 0 bases, with 6 bases separating them. CDR1 and CDR2 from the germline V gene are SGHTA and FQGNSA. CDR3 size: 14 residues. CDR3 protein: CASSLGTANYGYTF. The CDR3 DNA reads as TGTGCCAGCAGCTTAGGGACGGCTAACTATGGCTACACCTTC.